This T cell receptor beta chain was sequenced for a study of cytomegalovirus exposure and HLA in healthy donors. General observations from the study: The study labeled fewer than 200 TCR beta chains cytomegalovirus-associated.

Method: immunoSEQ multiplex PCR; TCRdb's copy keeps in-frame clones and lacks some. The repertoire holds more than 150,000 clones, around 84% seen once, with around 7% in the top ten. V dropped 3 bases and J dropped 1 base, with 10 bases sitting between them. CDR1 and CDR2 (germline): LNHNV, YYDKDF (reference sequence). The CDR3 loop spans 15 amino acids. About this clone itself: Antigen: not known.

The chain recombines TRBV15 with TRBJ2-4, with a weak D call TRBD1 (5 bases). Sequences were obtained from PBMCs. The TCR was taken from a young man in good health and CMV-seropositive. The CDR3 is CATSSSPGAKNIQYF. The CDR3 DNA is TGTGCCACCAGCAGCTCCCCAGGGGCCAAAAACATTCAGTACTTC. Complete variable domain (other parts from reference TRBV15 and TRBJ2-4): DAMVIQNPRYQVTQFGKPVTLSCSQTLNHNVMYWYQQKSSQAPKLLFHYYDKDFNNEADTPDNFQSRRPNTSFCFLDIRSPGLGDTAMYLCATSSSPGAKNIQYFGAGTRLSVL.